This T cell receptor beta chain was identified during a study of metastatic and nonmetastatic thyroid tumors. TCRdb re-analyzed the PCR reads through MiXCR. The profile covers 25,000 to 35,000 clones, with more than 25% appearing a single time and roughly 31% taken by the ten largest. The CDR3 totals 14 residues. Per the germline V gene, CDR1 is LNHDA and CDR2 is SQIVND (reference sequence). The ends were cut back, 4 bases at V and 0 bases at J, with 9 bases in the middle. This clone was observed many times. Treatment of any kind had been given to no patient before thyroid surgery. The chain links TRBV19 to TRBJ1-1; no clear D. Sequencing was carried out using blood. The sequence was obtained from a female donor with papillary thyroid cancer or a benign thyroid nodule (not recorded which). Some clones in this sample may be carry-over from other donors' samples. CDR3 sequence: CASSNLGLNTEAFF. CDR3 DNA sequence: TGTGCCAGTAGTAACTTGGGGTTGAACACTGAAGCTTTCTTT.